This entry lists 14 T cell receptor beta chains sequenced from one sample in a study of cytomegalovirus exposure and HLA in healthy donors. 13 Jbeta primers and 60 Vbeta primers were used for the PCR. Repertoires were generated with immunoSEQ multiplex PCR, while TCRdb's copy carries only in-frame clones and drops some. The sample carries approximately 220,000 clones, about 80% recorded once. Sequenced input: PBMCs. The source of these receptors is a male donor in good health and CMV-seronegative.

This chain connects TRBV4-3 to TRBJ1-1; possible D gene TRBD1, 6 bases. Trimming cost V 4 bases and J 0 bases, with 9 bases left between them. The CDR3 length is 14 residues. Germline CDR1 LGHNA, CDR2 YSLEER. The CDR3 DNA reads TGCGCCAGCAGCCTACAGGGATTGAACACTGAAGCTTTCTTT. It is translated as CASSLQGLNTEAFF.

This chain connects TRBV29-1 to TRBJ1-2; D ambiguous. V was clipped by 0 bases and J by 2 bases, with 13 bases between them. Germline CDR1 and CDR2: SQVTM and ANQGSEA. The CDR3 runs 15 residues. The CDR3 DNA follows: TGCAGCGTTGAAGAACTTTGGAGTACGAACTATGGCTACACCTTC. Translating it yields CSVEELWSTNYGYTF.

This sequence joins TRBV28 and TRBJ1-1; a possible D gene is TRBD1 (6 bases). Per the germline V gene, CDR1 is MDHEN and CDR2 is SYDVKM. This CDR3 comprises 14 residues. Trimming took off 5 bases at V and 0 bases at J, with 10 bases between the two ends. The CDR3, as DNA: TGTGCCAGCAGTAAAGGACAGTTGAACACTGAAGCTTTCTTT. This codes for CASSKGQLNTEAFF.

A few counts support this clone. The chain combines TRBV6-5 with TRBJ1-2, with TRBD1 as a possible D gene (6 bases). This CDR3 comprises 14 residues. From germline, CDR1 is MNHEY and CDR2 SVGAGI. Between the trimmed V and J ends, which lost 6 bases and 4 bases, there was a span of 15 bases. The CDR3 reads CASSIRGGVYGYTF. In DNA, the CDR3 is TGTGCCAGCAGCATCAGGGGAGGGGTCTATGGCTACACCTTC.

V gene TRBV29-1 combines with J gene TRBJ2-5; 10 bases agree with TRBD1. The J call is in doubt because the DNA end fits TRBJ2-7 better. The germline V gene has CDR1 SQVTM and CDR2 ANQGSEA. The CDR3 runs 13 residues. CDR3 DNA: TGCAGCGTTGAGGGGACAGGGGCCTACGAGCAGTACTTC. This gives the protein CSVEGTGAYEQYF.

The chain employs TRBV6-1 and TRBJ2-1, with TRBD1 matching 7 bases. Per germline, CDR1 MNHNS and CDR2 SASEGT. V gave up 2 bases and J gave up 4 bases; unmatched junction bases: 5. This CDR3 has 15 residues. As DNA, the CDR3 is TGTGCCAGCAGTGAAATTCCGGGACAGTACAATGAGCAGTTCTTC. Translating it yields CASSEIPGQYNEQFF.

This clone has just one count. This sequence joins TRBV2 and TRBJ2-7, with TRBD2 as a possible D gene (6 bases). V shed 7 bases and J shed 1 base, with 17 bases lying between them. This CDR3 region has 15 residues. In germline, CDR1 is SNHLY, CDR2 FYNNEI. CDR3 coding DNA: TGTGCCAGCACCCAGGGAGGTTGGGCTTCCTACGAGCAGTACTTC. Encoded protein: CASTQGGWASYEQYF.

This clone has a single count. V gene TRBV18 combines with J gene TRBJ1-1; D not resolved. This CDR3 region has 14 residues. Germline-derived CDR1 and CDR2 are KGHSH and LQKENI. V was cut by 1 base and J by 2 bases, with 8 bases left in between. The CDR3 DNA sequence: TGTGCCAGCTCACCACGTACGGTCAACACTGAAGCTTTCTTT. The encoded protein is CASSPRTVNTEAFF.

This clone was counted a few times. This sequence joins TRBV7-9 and TRBJ2-6; a possible D gene is TRBD2 (6 bases). V gave up 2 bases and J gave up 3 bases, with 11 bases separating them. The V gene's germline CDR1 is SEHNR and CDR2 FQNEAQ (reference sequence). This CDR3 has 16 amino acids. DNA of the CDR3: TGTGCCAGCAGCTTAATCACGGGACTTGGGGCCAACGTCCTGACTTTC. Translated: CASSLITGLGANVLTF.

This clone was observed a few times. The rearrangement uses TRBV15 and TRBJ1-4, with D possibly TRBD1 on 6 matching bases. This CDR3 contains 16 residues. Germline CDR1 reads LNHNV; CDR2 reads YYDKDF (reference sequence). With 7 bases removed from V and 4 bases from J, the gap between germline ends came to 19 bases. The CDR3 spells CATKTGPPGFNEKLFF. The CDR3 DNA is TGTGCCACCAAAACAGGGCCTCCGGGGTTTAATGAAAAACTGTTTTTT.

V is TRBV7-6 and J is TRBJ2-7; no definite D call. The CDR3 is made up of 13 amino acids. Germline V CDR1 and CDR2: SGHVS, FNYEAQ. Trimming took off 1 base at V and 2 bases at J, with 6 bases between the two ends. The CDR3 loop reads CASSLGSTYEQYF. CDR3 nucleotide sequence: TGTGCCAGCAGCTTAGGCAGTACCTACGAGCAGTACTTC. Together with reference TRBV7-6 and TRBJ2-7, the CDR3 gives the full variable domain: GAGVSQSPRYKVTKRGQDVALRCDPISGHVSLYWYRQALGQGPEFLTYFNYEAQQDKSGLPNDRFSAERPEGSISTLTIQRTEQRDSAMYRCASSLGSTYEQYFGPGTRLTVT.

This clone was detected only once. The rearrangement links TRBV7-9 to TRBJ1-1; D is unresolved. Trimming removed 5 bases from V and 7 bases from J, with 11 bases in between. This CDR3 is built from 12 residues. Per germline, CDR1 SEHNR and CDR2 FQNEAQ (reference sequence). CDR3 DNA sequence: TGTGCCAGCAGCGCGTCGACATTTGAAGCTTTCTTT. Protein: CASSASTFEAFF. The full variable domain, rest sourced from reference TRBV7-9 and TRBJ1-1, is DTGVSQNPRHKITKRGQNVTFRCDPISEHNRLYWYRQTLGQGPEFLTYFQNEAQLEKSRLLSDRFSAERPKGSFSTLEIQRTEQGDSAMYLCASSASTFEAFFGQGTRLTVV.

The chain links TRBV27 to TRBJ1-4; 7 bases fit TRBD1. This CDR3 has 14 amino acids. Per germline, CDR1 MNHEY and CDR2 SMNVEV (reference sequence). Trimming removed 5 bases from V and 6 bases from J; junction bases left unmatched: 6. In nucleotides, the CDR3 is TGTGCCAGCAGTAAACAGGGGCTCGATGAAAAACTGTTTTTT. Translating it yields CASSKQGLDEKLFF.

This clone has only a few counts. This chain connects TRBV18 to TRBJ1-1; 7 bases fit TRBD1. The germline gives CDR1 KGHSH, CDR2 LQKENI. With 4 bases clipped from V and 1 base from J, the junction kept 3 bases outside the gene matches. This CDR3 has 14 amino acids. The CDR3 DNA is TGTGCCAGCTCACATAACAGGGGGAACACTGAAGCTTTCTTT. Translated, it gives CASSHNRGNTEAFF. Supplemented by reference TRBV18 and TRBJ1-1, the full variable domain reads NAGVMQNPRHLVRRRGQEARLRCSPMKGHSHVYWYRQLPEEGLKFMVYLQKENIIDESGMPKERFSAEFPKEGPSILRIQQVVRGDSAAYFCASSHNRGNTEAFFGQGTRLTVV.